This T cell receptor (beta chain) was documented in a study of blood T cell repertoires in COVID-19. In the study overall: The United States, Italy and Spain provided the acute and convalescent COVID-19 samples. Nucleic acid was either cDNA or gDNA, and it came from T cells, B-cell-depleted T cells, or PBMCs.

Per germline, CDR1 LGHDT and CDR2 YNNKEL (reference sequence). The CDR3 runs to 15 residues. V shed 4 bases and J 1 base; nucleotides not matched to a gene: 6. Original data processing: The assay estimated nucleated cells by amplifying reference gene primers. Profiling relied on immunoSEQ multiplex PCR, and the TCRdb table lists in-frame clones only, not all of them. V and J calls and clone size are as listed in that table; D and trimming were resolved from the DNA. The sample gives over 60,000 clones, about 80% of which show up once; about 9.8% is in the top ten. The TCR was taken from a human donor in a cohort sampled during active COVID-19. Sequencing was done on a sample of peripheral blood. V gene TRBV3-1 (or the pseudogene TRBV3-2) combines with J gene TRBJ2-7, with TRBD2 matching 8 bases. CDR3 nucleotide sequence: TGTGCCAGCAGCCCCCGGCTAGCGGGTTCCTACGAGCAGTACTTC. This translates into CASSPRLAGSYEQYF.